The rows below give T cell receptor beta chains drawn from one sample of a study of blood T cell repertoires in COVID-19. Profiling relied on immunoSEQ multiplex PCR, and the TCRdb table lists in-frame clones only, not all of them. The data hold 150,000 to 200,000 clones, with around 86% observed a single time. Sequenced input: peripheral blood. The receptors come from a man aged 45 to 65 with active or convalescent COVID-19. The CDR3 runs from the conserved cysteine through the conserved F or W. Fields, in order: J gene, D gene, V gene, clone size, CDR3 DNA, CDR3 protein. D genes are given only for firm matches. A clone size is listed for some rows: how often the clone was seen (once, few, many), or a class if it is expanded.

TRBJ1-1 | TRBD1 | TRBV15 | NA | TGTGCCACCAGCAGAGGGGGACAGCCGAACACTGAAGCTTTCTTT | CATSRGGQPNTEAFF
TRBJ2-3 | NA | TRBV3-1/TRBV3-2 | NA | TGTGCCAGCAGCCCTGTACATAGCACAGATACGCAGTATTTT | CASSPVHSTDTQYF
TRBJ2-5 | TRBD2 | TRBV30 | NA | TGTGCCTGGGCCCAGGGACTACCAGCTGCCCAGTACTTC | CAWAQGLPAAQYF
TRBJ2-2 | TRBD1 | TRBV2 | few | TGTGCCAGCAGCCGACAGGGGTTCCCCGGGGAGCTGTTTTTT | CASSRQGFPGELFF
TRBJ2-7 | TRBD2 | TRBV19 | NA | TGTGCCAGTACCTCCCTCGGCCGAGCGGGAGGAGGCGAGCAGTACTTC | CASTSLGRAGGGEQYF
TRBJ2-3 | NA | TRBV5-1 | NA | TGCGCCAGCAGCCGCTTCGGACAGATAGATACGCAGTATTTT | CASSRFGQIDTQYF
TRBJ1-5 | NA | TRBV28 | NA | TGTGCCAGCAGTTTACGGGTCGTAGGGCCCCAGCATTTT | CASSLRVVGPQHF
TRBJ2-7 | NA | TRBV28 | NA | TGTGCCAGCACACGGGGGTGGGAGAACACTTACGAGCAGTACTTC | CASTRGWENTYEQYF
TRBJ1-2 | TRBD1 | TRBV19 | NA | TGTGCCAGTAGAGTCCGGGACAGGGGGCTGGGCTACACCTTC | CASRVRDRGLGYTF
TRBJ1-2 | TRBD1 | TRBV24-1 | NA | TGTGCCACCAGTGAGAGGGGTGGACAGGGGGCGCAGGGCTACACCTTC | CATSERGGQGAQGYTF
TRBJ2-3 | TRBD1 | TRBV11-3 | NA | TGTGCCAGCAGCTTAGACTTAGGGGGCACGCAGTATTTT | CASSLDLGGTQYF
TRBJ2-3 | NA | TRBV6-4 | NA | TGTGCCAGCAGTGAAGAGGGCACAGATACGCAGTATTTT | CASSEEGTDTQYF
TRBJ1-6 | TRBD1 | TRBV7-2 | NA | TGTGCCAGCAGCCCTAGACAGGGCTCACCCCTCCACTTT | CASSPRQGSPLHF
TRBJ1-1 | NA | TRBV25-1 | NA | TGTGCCAGCAACGTGCGGGGGGAGATGGGCACTGAAGCTTTCTTT | CASNVRGEMGTEAFF
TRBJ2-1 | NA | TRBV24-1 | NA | TGTGCCACCAGTGACACTGCAGGGTGGGCCTACAATGAGCAGTTCTTC | CATSDTAGWAYNEQFF
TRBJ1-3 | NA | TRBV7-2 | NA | TGTGCCAGCAGCTTCCTGCCCCGGGGGGGGAGTGGAAACACCATATATTTT | CASSFLPRGGSGNTIYF
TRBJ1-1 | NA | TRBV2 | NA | TGTGCCAGCAGATGGGACTCTACTGAAGCTTTCTTT | CASRWDSTEAFF
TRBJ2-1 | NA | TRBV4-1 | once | TGCGCCAGCAGCCAAGAGGGTACGGGGAAATGGGTGGTCTACAATGAGCAGTTCTTC | CASSQEGTGKWVVYNEQFF